This T cell receptor (beta chain) was sequenced in a study of regulatory T cells in long-lasting Graves disease. Findings and caveats of the study: A limited number of samples was an acknowledged limitation. Among samples with persistent disease, TRBV28, TRBJ1-2 and TRBJ2-5 were favored.

Time point of the sample: newly diagnosed GD, antithyroid drugs for less than 3 months. PBMCs provided the RNA from which the TCR library was made. Many counts were recorded for this clonotype. Its specificity is not known. The germline gives CDR1 SQVTM, CDR2 ANQGSEA. The CDR3 covers 13 residues. The V and J ends lost 3 bases and 0 bases respectively, with 8 bases between them. Investigators prepared the TCR beta libraries by applying iRepertoire HTBI primers and Arm-PCR of CDR3 regions. TCRdb re-called the multiplex PCR reads with MiXCR, one entry per CDR3 protein. The table includes about 450,000 distinct CDR3 sequences, about 14% detected once. These same records also appear under a second study, on T cells in Graves' hyperthyroidism and ophthalmopathy. From that study: Stability of Graves' hyperthyroidism was defined as absent ophthalmopathy progression within 18 months. Diagnosing involved the use of clinical symptoms, serum thyroxine and TRAb, thyroid ultrasound and orbital computed tomography.

This clonotype originated in a woman aged 45 to 65 with Graves disease. This chain joins TRBV29-1 and TRBJ1-1; D ambiguous. The sequenced sample was peripheral blood mononuclear cells (PBMCs), obtained at new diagnosis, from a patient treated with antithyroid drugs. The CDR3, as DNA: TGCAGCGTTGAGCCCCTTATGAACACTGAAGCTTTCTTT. It translates to CSVEPLMNTEAFF. Looking up the rest from reference TRBV29-1 and TRBJ1-1 gives the full variable domain: SAVISQKPSRDICQRGTSLTIQCQVDSQVTMMFWYRQQPGQSLTLIATANQGSEATYESGFVIDKFPISRPNLTFSTLTVSNMSPEDSSIYLCSVEPLMNTEAFFGQGTRLTVV.